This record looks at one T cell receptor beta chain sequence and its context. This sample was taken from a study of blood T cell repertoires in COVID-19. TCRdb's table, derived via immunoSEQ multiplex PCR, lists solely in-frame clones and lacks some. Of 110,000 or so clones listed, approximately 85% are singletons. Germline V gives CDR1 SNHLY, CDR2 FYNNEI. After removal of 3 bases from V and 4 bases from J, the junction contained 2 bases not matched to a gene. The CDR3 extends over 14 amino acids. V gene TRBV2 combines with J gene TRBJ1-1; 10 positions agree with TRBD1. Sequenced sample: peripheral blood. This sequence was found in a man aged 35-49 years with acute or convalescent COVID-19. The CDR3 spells CASSEGQGITEAFF. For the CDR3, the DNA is TGTGCCAGCAGTGAGGGACAGGGGATCACTGAAGCTTTCTTT.